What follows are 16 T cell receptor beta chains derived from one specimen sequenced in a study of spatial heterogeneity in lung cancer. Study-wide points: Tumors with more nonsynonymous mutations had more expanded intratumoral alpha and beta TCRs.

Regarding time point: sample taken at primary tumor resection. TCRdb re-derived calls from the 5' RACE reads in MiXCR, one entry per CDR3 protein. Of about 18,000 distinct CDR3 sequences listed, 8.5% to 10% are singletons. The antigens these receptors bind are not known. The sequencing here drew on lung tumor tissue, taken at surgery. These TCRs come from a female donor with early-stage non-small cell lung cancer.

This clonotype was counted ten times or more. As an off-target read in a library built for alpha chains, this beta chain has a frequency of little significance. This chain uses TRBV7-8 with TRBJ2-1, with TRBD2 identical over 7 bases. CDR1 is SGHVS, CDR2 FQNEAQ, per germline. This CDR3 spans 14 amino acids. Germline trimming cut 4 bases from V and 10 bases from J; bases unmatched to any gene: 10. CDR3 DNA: TGTGCCAGCAGCTCAACCGGGGCCGGGGGGGAGCAGTTCTTC. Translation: CASSSTGAGGEQFF.

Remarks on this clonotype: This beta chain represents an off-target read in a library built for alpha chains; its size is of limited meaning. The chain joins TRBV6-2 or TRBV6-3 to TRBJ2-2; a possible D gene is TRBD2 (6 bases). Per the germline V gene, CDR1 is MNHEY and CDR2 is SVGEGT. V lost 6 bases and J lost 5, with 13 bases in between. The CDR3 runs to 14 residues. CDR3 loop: CASRPSGGTGELFF. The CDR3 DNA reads TGTGCCAGCAGACCCTCCGGGGGTACCGGGGAGCTGTTTTTT.

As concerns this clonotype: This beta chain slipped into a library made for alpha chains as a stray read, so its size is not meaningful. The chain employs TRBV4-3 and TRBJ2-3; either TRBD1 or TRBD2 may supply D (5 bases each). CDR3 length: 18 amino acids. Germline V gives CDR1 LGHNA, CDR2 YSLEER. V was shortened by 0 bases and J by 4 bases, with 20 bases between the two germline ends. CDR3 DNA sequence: TGCGCCAGCAGCCAAGAGTTGCCAGGGCGGGTTTTAGCAGATACGCAGTATTTT. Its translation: CASSQELPGRVLADTQYF.

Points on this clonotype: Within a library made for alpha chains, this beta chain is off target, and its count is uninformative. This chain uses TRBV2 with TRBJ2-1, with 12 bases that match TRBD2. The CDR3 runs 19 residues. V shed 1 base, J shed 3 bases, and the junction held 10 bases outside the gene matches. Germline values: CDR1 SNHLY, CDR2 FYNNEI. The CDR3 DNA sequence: TGTGCCAGCAGTGAAGGGGGACCGACTAGCGGGAGTTTCTACAATGAGCAGTTCTTC. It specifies CASSEGGPTSGSFYNEQFF.

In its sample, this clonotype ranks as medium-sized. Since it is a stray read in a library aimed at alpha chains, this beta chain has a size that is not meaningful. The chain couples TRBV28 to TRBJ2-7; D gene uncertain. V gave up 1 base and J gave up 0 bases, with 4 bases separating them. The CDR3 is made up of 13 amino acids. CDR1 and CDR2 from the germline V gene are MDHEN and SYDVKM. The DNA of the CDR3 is TGTGCCAGCAGTTTATCCCCCTCCTACGAGCAGTACTTC. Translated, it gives CASSLSPSYEQYF.

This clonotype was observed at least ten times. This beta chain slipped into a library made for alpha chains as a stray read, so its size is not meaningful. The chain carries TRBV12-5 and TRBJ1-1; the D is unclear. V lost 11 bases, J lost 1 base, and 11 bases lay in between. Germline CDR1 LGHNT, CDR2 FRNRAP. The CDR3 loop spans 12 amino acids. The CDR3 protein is CALPWGNTEAFF. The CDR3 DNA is TGTGCTCTCCCCTGGGGGAACACTGAAGCTTTCTTT.

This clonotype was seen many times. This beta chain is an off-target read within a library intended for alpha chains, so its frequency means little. In DNA form, the CDR3 reads TGTGCCAGCAGCTTAGCGGTGACCGGGGCGATGGGATCAGATACGCAGTATTTT. Translating gives CASSLAVTGAMGSDTQYF. This chain links TRBV7-8 with TRBJ2-3; perhaps D is TRBD1 or TRBD2 (5 bases each). The V end was cut by 0 bases, the J end by 4 bases, with 20 bases between. The CDR3 is 18 amino acids. Germline CDR1 reads SGHVS; CDR2 reads FQNEAQ. The full variable domain, rest sourced from reference TRBV7-8 and TRBJ2-3, is GAGVSQSPRYKVAKRGQDVALRCDPISGHVSLFWYQQALGQGPEFLTYFQNEAQLDKSGLPSDRFFAERPEGSVSTLKIQRTQQEDSAVYLCASSLAVTGAMGSDTQYFGPGTRLTVL.

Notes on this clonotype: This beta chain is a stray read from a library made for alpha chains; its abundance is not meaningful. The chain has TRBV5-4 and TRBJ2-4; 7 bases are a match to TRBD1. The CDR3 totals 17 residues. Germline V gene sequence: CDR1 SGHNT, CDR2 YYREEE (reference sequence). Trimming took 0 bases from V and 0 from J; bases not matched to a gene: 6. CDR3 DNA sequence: TGTGCCAGCAGCTTGGGGGACAGCGAACTAGCCAAAAACATTCAGTACTTC. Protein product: CASSLGDSELAKNIQYF. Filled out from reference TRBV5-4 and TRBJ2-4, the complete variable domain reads ETGVTQSPTHLIKTRGQQVTLRCSSQSGHNTVSWYQQALGQGPQFIFQYYREEENGRGNFPPRFSGLQFPNYSSELNVNALELDDSALYLCASSLGDSELAKNIQYFGAGTRLSVL.

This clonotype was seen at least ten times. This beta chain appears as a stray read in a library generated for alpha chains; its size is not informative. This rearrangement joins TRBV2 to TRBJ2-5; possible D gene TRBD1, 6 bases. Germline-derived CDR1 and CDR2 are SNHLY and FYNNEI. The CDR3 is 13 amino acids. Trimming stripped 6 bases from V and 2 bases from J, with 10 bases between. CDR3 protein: CASRGQLQETQYF. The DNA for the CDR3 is TGTGCCAGCAGAGGACAGCTACAAGAGACCCAGTACTTC. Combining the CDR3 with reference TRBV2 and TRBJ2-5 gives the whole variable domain EPEVTQTPSHQVTQMGQEVILRCVPISNHLYFYWYRQILGQKVEFLVSFYNNEISEKSEIFDDQFSVERPDGSNFTLKIRSTKLEDSAMYFCASRGQLQETQYFGPGTRLLVL.

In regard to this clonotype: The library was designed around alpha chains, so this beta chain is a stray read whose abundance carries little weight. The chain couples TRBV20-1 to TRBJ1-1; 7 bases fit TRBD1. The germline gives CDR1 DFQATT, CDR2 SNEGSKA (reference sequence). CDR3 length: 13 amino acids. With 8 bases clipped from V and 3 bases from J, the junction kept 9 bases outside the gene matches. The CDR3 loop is CSQGGAGYTEAFF. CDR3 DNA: TGCAGTCAAGGGGGCGCGGGGTACACTGAAGCTTTCTTT.

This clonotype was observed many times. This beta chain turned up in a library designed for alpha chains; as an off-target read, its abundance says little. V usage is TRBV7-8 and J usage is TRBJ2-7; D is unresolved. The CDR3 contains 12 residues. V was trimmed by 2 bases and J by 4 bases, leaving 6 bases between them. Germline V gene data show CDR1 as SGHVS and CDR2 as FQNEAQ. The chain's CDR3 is CASSLNGYEQYF. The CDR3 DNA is TGTGCCAGCAGCTTAAACGGTTACGAGCAGTACTTC.

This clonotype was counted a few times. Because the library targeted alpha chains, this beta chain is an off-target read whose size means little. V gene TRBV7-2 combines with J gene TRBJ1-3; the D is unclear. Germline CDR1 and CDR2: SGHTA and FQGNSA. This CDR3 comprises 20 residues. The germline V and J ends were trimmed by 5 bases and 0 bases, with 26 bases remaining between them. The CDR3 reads CASSPTLLGPNTSSGNTIYF. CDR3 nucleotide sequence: TGTGCCAGCAGCCCTACTCTACTAGGCCCGAATACGTCCTCTGGAAACACCATATATTTT.

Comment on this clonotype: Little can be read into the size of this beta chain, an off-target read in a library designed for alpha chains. CDR3 in DNA: TGCAGTGCTAGGGACGTGGACAGCCTCTCCTACGAGCAGTACTTC. Residues: CSARDVDSLSYEQYF. The chain joins TRBV20-1 to TRBJ2-7; weak D call: TRBD1 (6 bases). The V end was cut by 3 bases, the J end by 0 bases, with 15 bases between. The CDR3 consists of 15 residues. Per the germline V gene, CDR1 is DFQATT and CDR2 is SNEGSKA (reference sequence).

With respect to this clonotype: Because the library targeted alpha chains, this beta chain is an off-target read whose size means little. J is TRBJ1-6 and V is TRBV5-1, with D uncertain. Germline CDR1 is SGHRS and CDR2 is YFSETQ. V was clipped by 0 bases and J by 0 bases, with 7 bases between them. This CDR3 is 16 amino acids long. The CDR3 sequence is CASSLDLGSYNSPLHF. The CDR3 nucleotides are TGCGCCAGCAGCTTGGATCTTGGCTCCTATAATTCACCCCTCCACTTT.

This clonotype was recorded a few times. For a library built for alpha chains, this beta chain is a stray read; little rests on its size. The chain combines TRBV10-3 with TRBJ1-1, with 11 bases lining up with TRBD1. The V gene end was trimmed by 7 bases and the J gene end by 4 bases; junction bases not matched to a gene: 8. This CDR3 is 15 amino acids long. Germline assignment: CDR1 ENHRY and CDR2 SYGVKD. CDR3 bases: TGTGCCATCACCTCCGGACAGGGGGCTCTCACTGAAGCTTTCTTT. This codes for CAITSGQGALTEAFF.

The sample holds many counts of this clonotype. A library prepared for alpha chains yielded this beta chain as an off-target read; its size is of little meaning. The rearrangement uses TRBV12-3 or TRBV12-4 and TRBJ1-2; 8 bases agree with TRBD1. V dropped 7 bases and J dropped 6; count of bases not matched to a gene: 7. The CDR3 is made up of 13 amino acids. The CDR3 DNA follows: TGTGCCAGCATCCCCCGCAGGGGGCATGGCTACACCTTC. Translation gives CASIPRRGHGYTF.